These 30 T cell receptor beta chains were sequenced from one sample in a study of blood T cells in healthy people across ages. Together with a sample-barcoded 5' primer, a J-beta primer mix was included in a second PCR lasting about 6 to 11 cycles. TCRdb processed the 5' RACE reads anew with MiXCR; each CDR3 protein has one entry. The table lists approximately 1.5 million distinct CDR3 sequences, about 45% of them singletons. Sequenced: blood. The source is a woman between 18 and 29 years old in good health.

The chain uses TRBV30 and TRBJ2-7; D gene uncertain. V shed 2 bases and J shed 2 bases, with 7 bases lying between them. Germline loops: CDR1 GTSNPN, CDR2 SVGIG (reference sequence). This CDR3 region has 12 residues. In nucleotides, the CDR3 is TGTGCCTGGAGTCGATACACCTACGAGCAGTACTTC. Its protein is CAWSRYTYEQYF.

The rearrangement uses TRBV4-1 and TRBJ1-6; 7 bases fit TRBD1. The CDR3 sequence is 15 residues long. Germline CDR1 is MGHRA and CDR2 is YSYEKL. V was clipped by 1 base and J by 10 bases; unmatched bases: 7. The CDR3 DNA is TGCGCCAGCAGCCAAGGTAGGGGGCCCGGATCACCCCTCCACTTT. This sequence encodes CASSQGRGPGSPLHF.

The chain uses TRBV28 and TRBJ2-7, with no clear D. The V end was cut by 6 bases, the J end by 0 bases, with 15 bases between. The length of the CDR3 is 15 residues. Per germline, CDR1 MDHEN and CDR2 SYDVKM. In DNA, the CDR3 is TGTGCCAGCAGCCAATACAGACTTAGCTCCTACGAGCAGTACTTC. It is translated as CASSQYRLSSYEQYF.

The chain carries TRBV7-2 and TRBJ2-5; possible D gene TRBD1, 6 bases. CDR1 is SGHTA and CDR2 is FQGNSA in the germline V gene. V lost 5 bases and J 7 bases, leaving 11 bases between the germline ends. The CDR3 spans 12 residues. This chain's CDR3 is CASSPQGWTQYF. The CDR3 DNA reads TGTGCCAGCAGCCCCCAGGGGTGGACCCAGTACTTC.

This chain uses TRBV28 with TRBJ2-1; 13 positions agree with TRBD2. The germline V gene has CDR1 MDHEN and CDR2 SYDVKM. CDR3 length equals 15 residues. V was clipped by 4 bases and J by 8 bases; unmatched bases: 5. CDR3 loop: CASSSGLAGVDEQFF. The CDR3 DNA reads as TGTGCCAGCAGTTCCGGACTAGCGGGAGTGGATGAGCAGTTCTTC. The entire variable domain, with the rest obtained from reference TRBV28 and TRBJ2-1, is as follows: DVKVTQSSRYLVKRTGEKVFLECVQDMDHENMFWYRQDPGLGLRLIYFSYDVKMKEKGDIPEGYSVSREKKERFSLILESASTNQTSMYLCASSSGLAGVDEQFFGPGTRLTVL.

V usage is TRBV6-5 and J usage is TRBJ2-1; 7 nucleotides align to TRBD1. The CDR3 totals 13 residues. CDR1 is MNHEY and CDR2 is SVGAGI in the germline V gene. With 6 bases clipped from V and 6 bases from J, the junction kept 5 bases outside the gene matches. The chain's CDR3 is CASRPQGFNEQFF. The DNA for the CDR3 is TGTGCCAGCAGACCACAGGGGTTCAATGAGCAGTTCTTC.

CDR3 sequence (DNA): TGTGCCAGCAGGCGTGATTGGTCGTATGGCTACACCTTC. Amino acid sequence: CASRRDWSYGYTF. This chain uses TRBV6-1 with TRBJ1-2; D gene ambiguous. With 6 bases removed from V and 5 bases from J, the gap between germline ends came to 13 bases. CDR1 and CDR2 (germline): MNHNS, SASEGT. The CDR3 consists of 13 residues.

This clonotype turned up a few times. This sequence joins TRBV6-6 and TRBJ2-7; 8 positions agree with TRBD1. The germline V gene encodes CDR1 MNHNY and CDR2 SVGAGI (reference sequence). This CDR3 is built from 14 residues. V lost 5 bases to trimming and J lost 3 bases; unmatched junction nucleotides: 6. The CDR3 DNA is TGTGCCAGCAGTCAGGGACAGGCGGGCTACGAGCAGTACTTC. It translates to CASSQGQAGYEQYF.

The CDR3, as DNA: TGCAGCGTTCACAGGGGCTATGGCTACACCTTC. It translates to CSVHRGYGYTF. The chain employs TRBV29-1 and TRBJ1-2; 7 nucleotides align to TRBD1. The germline CDR1 and CDR2 sequences are SQVTM and ANQGSEA. Trimming cost V 5 bases and J 4 bases; bases outside gene matches: 1. The CDR3 runs to 11 residues.

The table lists this clonotype with a few counts. V gene TRBV6-1 combines with J gene TRBJ1-5; D unresolved. The V end lost 6 bases, the J end lost 5 bases, and 11 bases lay between the germline ends. CDR1 and CDR2 (germline): MNHNS, SASEGT. This CDR3 is 13 amino acids long. CDR3 protein: CASSVQVDQPQHF. CDR3 nucleotide sequence: TGTGCCAGCAGCGTTCAGGTAGATCAGCCCCAGCATTTT.

V and J are TRBV5-1 and TRBJ2-5, with 11 bases aligning to TRBD2. V lost 2 bases, J lost 1 base, and 4 bases stayed unmatched. Germline assignment: CDR1 SGHRS and CDR2 YFSETQ. The CDR3 runs 16 residues. DNA for the CDR3: TGCGCCAGCAGCTTACTAGCGGGAGAACTCCAAGAGACCCAGTACTTC. Protein sequence: CASSLLAGELQETQYF.

A few counts support this clonotype. J is TRBJ1-2 and V is TRBV27; no clear D. Trimming cost V 5 bases and J 2 bases, with 15 bases left between them. This CDR3 has 15 residues. Germline V gene data show CDR1 as MNHEY and CDR2 as SMNVEV (reference sequence). The DNA of the CDR3 is TGTGCCAGCAGTCAAAACGTACGAGTGAACTATGGCTACACCTTC. Translating gives CASSQNVRVNYGYTF.

In its sample, this clonotype was seen many times. The chain uses TRBV6-1 and TRBJ2-1, with 7 bases lining up with TRBD1. CDR3 length: 15 amino acids. J was trimmed by 3 bases and V by 1 base; bases with no gene match: 3. Germline V gene lookup returns CDR1 MNHNS and CDR2 SASEGT. The DNA for the CDR3 is TGTGCCAGCAGTGAAGGACAGGGAAGCTACAATGAGCAGTTCTTC. It specifies CASSEGQGSYNEQFF.

The CDR3 nucleotides read TGCAGTGCTAGCCCTGGGGGCTACACCTTC. It codes for CSASPGGYTF. V is TRBV20-1 and J is TRBJ1-2; D is undetermined. V shed 3 bases and J shed 8 bases, with 7 bases lying between them. Germline CDR1 DFQATT, CDR2 SNEGSKA (reference sequence). The CDR3 runs to 10 residues.

This chain joins TRBV6-2 or TRBV6-3 and TRBJ2-3; 13 bases fit TRBD2. CDR3 length equals 17 residues. Trimming cost V 2 bases and J 5 bases; bases outside gene matches: 7. Germline CDR1 MNHEY, CDR2 SVGEGT. The CDR3 region is CASSYGGLAGEGDTQYF. CDR3 bases: TGTGCCAGCAGTTACGGAGGACTAGCGGGGGAGGGAGATACGCAGTATTTT.

This chain connects TRBV28 to TRBJ2-1; D call uncertain. Germline CDR1 MDHEN, CDR2 SYDVKM. Trimming took off 1 base at V and 12 bases at J, with 10 bases between the two ends. The CDR3 has 12 amino acids. The CDR3, as DNA: TGTGCCAGCAGTTTATTCCGATGGGGGCAGTTCTTC. The encoded protein is CASSLFRWGQFF.

The J gene is TRBJ1-5, the V gene TRBV28; 8 positions agree with TRBD1. The CDR3 consists of 14 residues. The junction had 3 bases not matched to a gene; V was cut back by 3 bases and J by 5 bases. The V gene's germline CDR1 is MDHEN and CDR2 SYDVKM. DNA of the CDR3: TGTGCCAGCAGTTTTGTCAGGGGGCATCAGCCCCAGCATTTT. Amino acids: CASSFVRGHQPQHF.

The chain carries TRBV29-1 and TRBJ1-2, with 10 bases that match TRBD1. The CDR3 loop spans 15 amino acids. The J segment lost 1 base and the V segment lost 6 bases, leaving 8 bases of the junction unmatched. CDR1 is SQVTM and CDR2 is ANQGSEA in the germline V gene. In DNA, the CDR3 is TGCAGCGTACCGGGACAGGGGAACCTTAACTATGGCTACACCTTC. Its protein is CSVPGQGNLNYGYTF.

This clonotype was observed a few times. This chain connects TRBV5-1 to TRBJ2-3, with D perhaps TRBD2 (6 bases). Trimming took 1 base from V and 1 from J, leaving 10 bases between them. The CDR3 length is 15 residues. CDR1 and CDR2 from the germline V gene are SGHRS and YFSETQ. CDR3 sequence: CASSLWVAGTDTQYF. DNA of the CDR3: TGCGCCAGCAGCTTGTGGGTAGCGGGCACAGATACGCAGTATTTT.

This clonotype was seen more than once but under ten times. A single base separates this from a much larger clone, so it may be a read error. V usage is TRBV12-3 or TRBV12-4 and J usage is TRBJ1-1, with D possibly being TRBD1 (5 bases). CDR3 length: 13 amino acids. The ends were cut back, 4 bases at V and 10 bases at J, with 16 bases in the middle. CDR3 sequence reads: CASSWEGSLLAFF. CDR3 in DNA: TGTGCCAGCAGTTGGGAGGGGAGCTTGTTAGCTTTCTTT.

CDR3 loop: CASSLLGQLHEQYF. CDR3 sequence (DNA): TGTGCCAGCAGTTTACTCGGACAGCTCCACGAGCAGTACTTC. The chain carries TRBV6-6 and TRBJ2-7, with TRBD1 as a possible D gene (6 bases). The CDR3 length is 14 residues. Trimming pared 4 bases from V and 5 bases from J, leaving 15 bases between. Germline CDR1 MNHNY, CDR2 SVGAGI (reference sequence).

This rearrangement joins TRBV29-1 to TRBJ1-1, with D unclear. The germline CDR1 and CDR2 sequences are SQVTM and ANQGSEA. Trimming left V 6 bases short and J 0 bases short, with 11 bases between. This CDR3 region has 13 residues. CDR3 DNA sequence: TGCAGCGTGGTTCAGAGTATGAACACTGAAGCTTTCTTT. Its translation: CSVVQSMNTEAFF.

The V gene is TRBV28, the J gene TRBJ2-3, with unresolved D. The V gene's germline CDR1 is MDHEN and CDR2 SYDVKM. This CDR3 region has 18 residues. V lost 2 bases and J lost 2, with 20 bases in between. CDR3: CASSLGPATRFFTDTQYF. In DNA form, the CDR3 reads TGTGCCAGCAGTTTAGGTCCAGCCACCCGATTTTTCACAGATACGCAGTATTTT.

The chain combines TRBV5-1 with TRBJ2-7, with no clear D. The V gene's germline CDR1 is SGHRS and CDR2 YFSETQ. Trimming cost V 4 bases and J 0 bases, with 8 bases left between them. The length of the CDR3 is 13 residues. The CDR3 coding sequence is TGCGCCAGCAGCGAGTTCACCTCCTACGAGCAGTACTTC. This translates into CASSEFTSYEQYF.

This clonotype was observed a handful of times. The chain has TRBV6-5 and TRBJ1-5; D is undetermined. Trimming removed 2 bases from V and 7 bases from J, with 9 bases in between. Germline CDR1 reads MNHEY; CDR2 reads SVGAGI. This CDR3 is 13 amino acids long. CDR3 region: CASSYGSEQPQHF. CDR3 nucleotides: TGTGCCAGCAGTTACGGCAGTGAACAGCCCCAGCATTTT.

V usage is TRBV3-1 and J usage is TRBJ2-5; D gene unclear. The V end lost 0 bases, the J end lost 11 bases, and 22 bases lay between the germline ends. The CDR3 contains 16 residues. CDR1 is LGHDT and CDR2 is YNNKEL in the germline V gene (reference sequence). CDR3 bases: TGTGCCAGCAGCCAAGAAGGCAGGTTCCTGGGCAATGAGCAGTACTTC. This encodes CASSQEGRFLGNEQYF.

This clonotype was seen a few times. The V gene is TRBV20-1, the J gene TRBJ1-5; the D is unclear. Trimming cost V 5 bases and J 6 bases, with 11 bases left between them. CDR1 and CDR2 from the germline V gene are DFQATT and SNEGSKA (reference sequence). The CDR3 covers 12 residues. The CDR3 loop is CSAHTFGQPQHF. DNA of the CDR3: TGCAGTGCTCACACATTCGGTCAGCCCCAGCATTTT.

The chain joins TRBV6-2 or TRBV6-3 to TRBJ2-1; TRBD1 might be the D (6 bases). Germline V gives CDR1 MNHEY, CDR2 SVGEGT. This CDR3 has 14 amino acids. Trimming shortened V by 5 bases and J by 9 bases, and 17 bases separated the two germline ends. As DNA, the CDR3 is TGTGCCAGCAGTCCCTTGACAGGTCGGGCTGAGCAGTTCTTC. This codes for CASSPLTGRAEQFF.

This chain joins TRBV12-3 or TRBV12-4 and TRBJ2-3; 7 positions agree with TRBD2. J gave up 1 base and V 6 bases, and 4 bases lay outside the gene matches. The CDR3 contains 14 residues. The CDR3 is CASRLGLGTDTQYF. CDR3 nucleotide sequence: TGTGCCAGCAGGCTTGGACTAGGCACAGATACGCAGTATTTT.

This clonotype was seen only a few times. V is TRBV7-9 and J is TRBJ1-1, with 7 bases that match TRBD1. The CDR3 consists of 14 residues. The germline gives CDR1 SEHNR, CDR2 FQNEAQ (reference sequence). Trimming cost V 6 bases and J 3 bases; bases outside gene matches: 7. CDR3 bases: TGTGCCAGCAGTTACAGACAGGGAGACACTGAAGCTTTCTTT. This codes for CASSYRQGDTEAFF.